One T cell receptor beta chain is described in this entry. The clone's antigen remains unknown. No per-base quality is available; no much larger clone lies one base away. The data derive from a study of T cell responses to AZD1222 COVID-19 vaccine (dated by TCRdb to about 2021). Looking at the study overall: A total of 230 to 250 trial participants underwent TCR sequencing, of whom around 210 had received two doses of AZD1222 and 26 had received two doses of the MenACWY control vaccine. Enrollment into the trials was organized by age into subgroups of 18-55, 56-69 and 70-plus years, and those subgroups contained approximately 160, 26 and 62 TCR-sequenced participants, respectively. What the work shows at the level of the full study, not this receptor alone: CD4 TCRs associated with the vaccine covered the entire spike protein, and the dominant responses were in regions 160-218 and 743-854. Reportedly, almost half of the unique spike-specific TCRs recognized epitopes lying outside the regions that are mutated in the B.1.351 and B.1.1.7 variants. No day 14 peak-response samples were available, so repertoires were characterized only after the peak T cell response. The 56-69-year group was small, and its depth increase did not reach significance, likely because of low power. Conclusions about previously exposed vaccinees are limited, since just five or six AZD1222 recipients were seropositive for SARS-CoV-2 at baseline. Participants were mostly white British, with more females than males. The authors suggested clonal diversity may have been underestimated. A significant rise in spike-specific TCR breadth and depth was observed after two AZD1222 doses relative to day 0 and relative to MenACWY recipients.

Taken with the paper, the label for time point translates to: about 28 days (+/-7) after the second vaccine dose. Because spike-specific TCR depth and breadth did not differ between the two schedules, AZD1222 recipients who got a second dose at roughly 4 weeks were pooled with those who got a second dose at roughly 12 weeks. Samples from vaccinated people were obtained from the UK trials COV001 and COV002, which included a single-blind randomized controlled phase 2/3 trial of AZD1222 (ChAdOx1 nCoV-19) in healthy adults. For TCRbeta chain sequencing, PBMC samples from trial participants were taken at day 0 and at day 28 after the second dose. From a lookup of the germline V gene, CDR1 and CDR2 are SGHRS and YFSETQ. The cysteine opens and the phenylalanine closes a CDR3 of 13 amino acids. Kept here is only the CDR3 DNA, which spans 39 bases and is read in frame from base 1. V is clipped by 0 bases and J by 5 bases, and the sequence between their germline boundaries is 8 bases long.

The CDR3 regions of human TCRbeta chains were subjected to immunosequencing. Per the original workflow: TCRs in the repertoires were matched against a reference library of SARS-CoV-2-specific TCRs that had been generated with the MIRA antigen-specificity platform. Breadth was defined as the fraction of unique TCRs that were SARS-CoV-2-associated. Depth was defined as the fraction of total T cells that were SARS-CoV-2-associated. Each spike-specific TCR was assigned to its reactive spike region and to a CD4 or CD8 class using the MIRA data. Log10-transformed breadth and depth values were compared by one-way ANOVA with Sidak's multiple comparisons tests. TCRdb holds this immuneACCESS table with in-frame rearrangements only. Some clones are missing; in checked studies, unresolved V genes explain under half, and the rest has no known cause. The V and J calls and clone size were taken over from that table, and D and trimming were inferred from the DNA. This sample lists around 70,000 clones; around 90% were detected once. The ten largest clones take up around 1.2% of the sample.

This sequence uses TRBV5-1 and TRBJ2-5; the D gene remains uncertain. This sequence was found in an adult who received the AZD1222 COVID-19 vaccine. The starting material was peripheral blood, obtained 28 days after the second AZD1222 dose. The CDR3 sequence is CASSLEGRETQYF. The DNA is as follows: TGCGCCAGCAGCTTGGAGGGTCGGGAGACCCAGTACTTC.